The clone carrying this T cell receptor (beta chain) came up a few times. The target antigen is unknown. The V gene's germline CDR1 is SGHAT and CDR2 FQNNGV. The CDR3 loop spans 13 amino acids. V was clipped by 10 bases and J by 3 bases; unmatched bases: 4. This record comes from a study of cytomegalovirus exposure and HLA in healthy donors. Findings and limits, study-wide: Apparent HLA restriction characterized most CMV-associated TCR beta chains in a later analysis.

The PCR contained 60 Vbeta and 13 Jbeta primers. Profiling relied on immunoSEQ multiplex PCR, and the TCRdb table lists in-frame clones only, not all of them. The sample lists under 200,000 clones; less than 90% were seen once. The receptor comes from a woman aged 25 to 39 in good health and CMV-seronegative. The V and J genes are TRBV11-2 and TRBJ2-2; 8 bases line up with TRBD2. Sequencing was done on a sample of PBMCs. CDR3 in amino acids: CAIGRADTGELFF. CDR3 coding DNA: TGTGCCATCGGGAGGGCCGACACCGGGGAGCTGTTTTTT.